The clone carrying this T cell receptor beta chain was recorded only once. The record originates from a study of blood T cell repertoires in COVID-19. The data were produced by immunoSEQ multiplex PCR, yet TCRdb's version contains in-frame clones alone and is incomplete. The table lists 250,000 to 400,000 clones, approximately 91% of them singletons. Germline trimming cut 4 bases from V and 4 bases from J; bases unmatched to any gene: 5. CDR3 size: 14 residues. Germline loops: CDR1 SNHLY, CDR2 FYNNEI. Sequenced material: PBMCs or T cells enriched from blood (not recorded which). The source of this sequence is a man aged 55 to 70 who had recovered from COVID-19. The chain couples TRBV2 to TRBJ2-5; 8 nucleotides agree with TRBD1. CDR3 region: CASSADRGRETQYF. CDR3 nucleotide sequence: TGTGCCAGCAGTGCCGACAGGGGCCGAGAGACCCAGTACTTC.